The 15 T cell receptor beta chains presented below share a single source sample, sequenced in a study of vaccination effects on CD4 cells after COVID-19. Clones were read by immunoSEQ multiplex PCR, and TCRdb kept only the in-frame ones, dropping some. The sample lists tens of thousands of clones; around three quarters were seen once. These receptors' antigens are unknown. ViraFEST used viral peptide pools to expand antigen-specific CD4+ T cells before sequencing. Following an approximately ten-day culture, CD4+ T cells were purified. None of these healthy vaccinees had been infected with SARS-CoV-2 before vaccination. The sample in question was CD4+ T cells from PBMCs cultured with HCoV-OC43 spike peptides, obtained before COVID-19 vaccination. Subset here: HCoV-OC43 spike overlapping peptide pool stimulation. These receptors originate from a human donor who received a COVID-19 vaccine.

This clone was detected only once. The chain employs TRBV7-2 and TRBJ2-3; D is ambiguous. The V end was cut by 5 bases, the J end by 1 base, with 16 bases between. Germline V lookup: CDR1 SGHTA, CDR2 FQGNSA. This CDR3 is 16 amino acids long. The CDR3 region has the DNA TGTGCCAGCAGCCGGTCTTCACTTTTTGGCACAGATACGCAGTATTTT. Translating it yields CASSRSSLFGTDTQYF.

This clone was observed a few times. V gene TRBV7-2 combines with J gene TRBJ2-2; D is ambiguous. CDR3 length: 15 amino acids. The V gene's germline CDR1 is SGHTA and CDR2 FQGNSA. V lost 2 bases and J lost 3, with 10 bases in between. The CDR3 sequence: CASSLYSGDTGELFF. CDR3 in DNA: TGTGCCAGCAGCTTATACAGTGGGGACACCGGGGAGCTGTTTTTT.

In its sample, this clone was seen a few times. The chain employs TRBV5-4 and TRBJ2-7; a weak D match, TRBD2 (6 bases). Germline CDR1 SGHNT, CDR2 YYREEE (reference sequence). CDR3 length: 14 residues. V lost 2 bases to trimming and J lost 2 bases, with 11 bases between them. The CDR3 protein is CASSLKGTPYEQYV. DNA of the CDR3: TGTGCCAGCAGCTTAAAGGGGACTCCCTACGAGCAGTACGTC.

The count of this clone is one. J is TRBJ2-3 and V is TRBV6-5; a possible D gene is TRBD2 (6 bases). The V end lost 2 bases, the J end lost 0 bases, and 12 bases lay between the germline ends. CDR3 length: 16 amino acids. Germline assignment: CDR1 MNHEY and CDR2 SVGAGI. This CDR3 reads CASSYRGGVSTDTQYF. The CDR3, as DNA: TGTGCCAGCAGTTACCGGGGCGGGGTTAGCACAGATACGCAGTATTTT.

This clone was detected a few times. The chain is built from TRBV12-3 or TRBV12-4 and TRBJ1-5; D is ambiguous. The length of the CDR3 is 12 residues. Deletions cut 5 bases from V and 11 bases from J, with 13 bases between. The DNA of the CDR3 is TGTGCCAGCAGTCAAGGACTTTTGTCCCAGCATTTT. It is translated as CASSQGLLSQHF.

The chain joins TRBV5-6 to TRBJ2-4; D uncertain. Germline V gene data show CDR1 as SGHDT and CDR2 as YYEEEE. There are 13 residues in the CDR3. Trimming shortened V by 1 base and J by 6 bases, and 8 bases separated the two germline ends. CDR3 nucleotide sequence: TGTGCCAGCAGCTTGTGGCAGAGAAACATTCAGTACTTC. Protein product: CASSLWQRNIQYF.

For this clone: Germline and junction disagree at one end, which may indicate a read error. This sequence joins TRBV6-1 and TRBJ1-2; no clear D gene. CDR3 length: 10 residues. Germline-derived CDR1 and CDR2 are MNHNS and SASEGT. CDR3 loop: CASSDRFTAF. CDR3 coding DNA: TGTGCCAGCAGTGACAGGTTTACCGCCTTC.

The chain links TRBV30 to TRBJ1-4; D may be TRBD1 (5 bases). This CDR3 has 16 amino acids. Between the trimmed V and J ends, which lost 2 bases and 0 bases, there was a span of 13 bases. CDR1 and CDR2 from the germline V gene are GTSNPN and SVGIG (reference sequence). CDR3 loop: CAWSRGDPATNEKLFF. The CDR3 coding sequence is TGTGCCTGGAGTCGGGGGGACCCAGCAACTAATGAAAAACTGTTTTTT. Drawing the rest from reference TRBV30 and TRBJ1-4, the complete variable domain is SQTIHQWPATLVQPVGSPLSLECTVEGTSNPNLYWYRQAAGRGLQLLFYSVGIGQISSEVPQNLSASRPQDRQFILSSKKLLLSDSGFYLCAWSRGDPATNEKLFFGSGTQLSVL.

The V and J genes are TRBV29-1 and TRBJ2-1, with 11 bases fitting TRBD2. The CDR3 runs 15 residues. With V trimmed by 7 bases and J by 5 bases, 10 bases remained unmatched. Germline-derived CDR1 and CDR2 are SQVTM and ANQGSEA. The CDR3 DNA sequence: TGCAGCGCTACTTTAGCGGGGGGGCTAGACAATGAGCAGTTCTTC. Encoded protein: CSATLAGGLDNEQFF.

This chain uses TRBV3-1 (or the pseudogene TRBV3-2) with TRBJ2-3; unclear D gene. Germline CDR1 and CDR2: LGHDT and YNNKEL (reference sequence). V was clipped by 4 bases and J by 2 bases, with 4 bases between them. The CDR3 totals 12 residues. The CDR3 nucleotides are TGTGCCAGCAGCCTTTACACAGATACGCAGTATTTT. Protein sequence: CASSLYTDTQYF.

This clone was counted once. The gene calls are TRBV7-2 and TRBJ1-2; 8 bases fit TRBD1. The CDR3 extends over 14 amino acids. Per germline, CDR1 SGHTA and CDR2 FQGNSA. With V trimmed by 5 bases and J by 4 bases, 6 bases remained unmatched. The CDR3 region is CASSRTGLVYGYTF. CDR3 nucleotides: TGTGCCAGCAGCCGGACAGGGCTGGTCTATGGCTACACCTTC.

This chain links TRBV9 with TRBJ2-2, with D possibly being TRBD1 (6 bases). The CDR3 runs 16 residues. V dropped 0 bases and J dropped 0 bases, with 9 bases sitting between them. Germline V gives CDR1 SGDLS, CDR2 YYNGEE. For the CDR3, the DNA is TGTGCCAGCAGCGTAGCCGGGACACCGAACACCGGGGAGCTGTTTTTT. It translates to CASSVAGTPNTGELFF. The whole variable domain, remainder taken from reference TRBV9 and TRBJ2-2, is DSGVTQTPKHLITATGQRVTLRCSPRSGDLSVYWYQQSLDQGLQFLIQYYNGEERAKGNILERFSAQQFPDLHSELNLSSLELGDSALYFCASSVAGTPNTGELFFGEGSRLTVL.

This chain uses TRBV24-1 with TRBJ2-5; TRBD1 aligns across 7 bases. The CDR3 is 14 amino acids. V lost 9 bases and J lost 2; bases outside the gene matches: 8. Germline loops: CDR1 KGHDR, CDR2 SFDVKD. The CDR3 spells CATGDRDRQETQYF. The CDR3 coding sequence is TGTGCCACCGGAGATCGGGACAGACAAGAGACCCAGTACTTC.

The sample holds a few counts of this clone. The rearrangement uses TRBV7-2 and TRBJ2-7; D may be TRBD1 or TRBD2 (6 bases each). The CDR3 covers 14 residues. The V and J ends lost 1 base and 4 bases respectively, with 11 bases between them. CDR1 and CDR2 (germline): SGHTA, FQGNSA. The CDR3 nucleotides read TGTGCCAGCAGCTTAGGAGGGGGGATGTACGAGCAGTACGTC. Protein: CASSLGGGMYEQYV.

The chain uses TRBV7-9 and TRBJ1-4; D gene ambiguous. Trimming left V 4 bases short and J 0 bases short, with 9 bases between. The CDR3 length is 15 residues. Germline V lookup: CDR1 SEHNR, CDR2 FQNEAQ (reference sequence). The CDR3 DNA follows: TGTGCCAGCAGCTCTACAGCGGCAACTAATGAAAAACTGTTTTTT. Protein sequence: CASSSTAATNEKLFF.